This TCR beta chain was retrieved from a study of OX40 agonist ivuxolimab in advanced cancers. Overall study: Patients received ivuxolimab, an intravenous treatment, every 2 weeks at 0.01 to 10 mg/kg.

This CDR3 region has 15 residues. CDR1 SGHDT and CDR2 YYEEEE come from the germline V gene. Trimming took off 0 bases at V and 4 bases at J, with 11 bases between the two ends. General study findings and limits: On average, CD8+ T cells had more expanded clones than CD4+.

Some clones are missing from TCRdb's copy, which holds only in-frame ones; the method was immunoSEQ multiplex PCR. The sample has around 40,000 clones; approximately 80% are singletons. In the case of this clone: What it recognizes is unknown.

The TCR comes from an adult with an advanced solid tumor such as melanoma, head and neck, liver or kidney cancer. The starting material was CD4+ or CD8+ T cells sorted from blood, obtained in a trial of the OX40 agonist ivuxolimab. This chain links TRBV5-6 with TRBJ1-5; D remains ambiguous. Written as DNA, the CDR3 is TGTGCCAGCAGCTTGGATCTAGGCAGAAATCAGCCCCAGCATTTT. Protein product: CASSLDLGRNQPQHF. Filled out from reference TRBV5-6 and TRBJ1-5, the complete variable domain reads DAGVTQSPTHLIKTRGQQVTLRCSPKSGHDTVSWYQQALGQGPQFIFQYYEEEERQRGNFPDRFSGHQFPNYSSELNVNALLLGDSALYLCASSLDLGRNQPQHFGDGTRLSIL.